Sequencing of this TCR beta chain was carried out in a study of blood T cells in healthy people across ages. Study-level findings and limits: The authors considered diversity estimates from one million T cells to be underestimates. There was no known CMV status for donors, so expanded clonotype changes were possibly confounded.

The use of a sample-barcoded 5' primer and a J-beta primer mix characterized a second PCR of about 7 to 12 cycles. CDR3-containing paired-end reads numbered at least 2.5 million in each sample. TCRdb processed the 5' RACE reads anew with MiXCR; each CDR3 protein has one entry. Seen here are around 780,000 distinct CDR3 sequences, 56% observed once, and the top ten hold roughly 24%. The CDR3 loop spans 15 amino acids. Germline assignment: CDR1 SGDLS and CDR2 YYNGEE. Trimming removed 4 bases from V and 4 bases from J, with 12 bases in between. No fewer than 6 micrograms of total RNA were isolated from every sample. As regards this clonotype: As yet, its antigen is unknown.

This clonotype originated in a man aged 35 to 55 in good health. V usage is TRBV9 and J usage is TRBJ2-6; D gene uncertain. Sample: blood. The CDR3: CASSREYPGANVLTF. DNA of the CDR3: TGTGCCAGCAGCAGGGAATACCCCGGGGCCAACGTCCTGACTTTC.